Included here is one T cell receptor beta chain sequence, with context. Several immunoSEQ plates received, in even portions, the genomic DNA of each subset. TCRdb's table, derived via immunoSEQ multiplex PCR, lists solely in-frame clones and lacks some. The sample has 110,000 or so clones, around 71% seen once; the top ten hold 20% to 25%. HIV-negative, healthy adults without recent acute infections or vaccinations were the donors. Trimming removed 2 bases from V and 8 bases from J, with 21 bases in between. This CDR3 contains 17 residues. Germline V lookup: CDR1 MDHEN, CDR2 SYDVKM. These data belong to a study of shared clonotypes between healthy human individuals.

The origin of this receptor is a woman under 40 in good health. Material: memory CD8+ T cells sorted from blood. Stated subset: CD45RO+ cells pooled with CCR7-negative TemRA cells. The chain has TRBV28 and TRBJ1-4, with D hard to call. The chain's CDR3 is CASSLQDATSLGEKLFF. CDR3 sequence (DNA): TGTGCCAGCAGTTTACAGGATGCCACCTCCCTTGGGGAAAAACTGTTTTTT.